A single sample is the source of the 17 T cell receptor beta chains below, sequenced in a study of T cell responses to AZD1222 COVID-19 vaccine. The assay was immunoSEQ multiplex PCR, and TCRdb's table has in-frame clones only and misses some. The sample lists roughly 140,000 clones, roughly 91% occurring once. Sequenced here: peripheral blood, sampled on day 0 of AZD1222 vaccination. Receptors originate from an adult in good health.

The rearrangement joins TRBV19 to TRBJ1-6, with 8 bases aligning to TRBD1. The CDR3 contains 14 residues. Germline trimming cut 7 bases from V and 8 bases from J; bases unmatched to any gene: 7. The germline CDR1 and CDR2 sequences are LNHDA and SQIVND (reference sequence). CDR3 nucleotide sequence: TGTGCCAGTACCCTCGGACAGGGCTATTCACCCCTCCACTTT. It specifies CASTLGQGYSPLHF.

The chain carries TRBV6-1 and TRBJ1-3; TRBD1 matches 8 bases. Trimming took 4 bases from V and 0 from J; bases not matched to a gene: 11. Looked up from germline, CDR1 is MNHNS and CDR2 is SASEGT. The CDR3 has 18 amino acids. The CDR3 sequence is CASSAAGGRLVSGNTIYF. Written as DNA, the CDR3 is TGTGCCAGCAGTGCAGCAGGGGGCAGGCTCGTCTCTGGAAACACCATATATTTT.

The chain employs TRBV24-1 and TRBJ1-4; D unresolved. The germline V and J ends were trimmed by 12 bases and 0 bases, with 16 bases remaining between them. The CDR3 consists of 15 residues. Germline V gene lookup returns CDR1 KGHDR and CDR2 SFDVKD. CDR3 sequence reads: CAAKAPQATNEKLFF. In DNA, the CDR3 is TGTGCCGCGAAGGCGCCCCAGGCAACTAATGAAAAACTGTTTTTT.

The chain recombines TRBV7-3 with TRBJ2-1, with TRBD2 identical over 7 bases. Germline CDR1 and CDR2: SGHTA and FQGTGA. After removal of 5 bases from V and 8 bases from J, the junction contained 15 bases not matched to a gene. The CDR3 is made up of 16 amino acids. DNA of the CDR3: TGTGCCAGCAGCACTCAAGGACTAGGAGGTGTCGATGAGCAGTTCTTC. Protein: CASSTQGLGGVDEQFF.

The CDR3 protein is CASSAGTGGYGYTF. CDR3 DNA sequence: TGTGCCAGCAGCGCCGGGACAGGGGGCTATGGCTACACCTTC. The chain links TRBV6-4 to TRBJ1-2; 11 positions agree with TRBD1. V lost 6 bases and J lost 4; bases outside the gene matches: 4. Germline-derived CDR1 and CDR2 are MRHNA and SNTAGT. The CDR3 is 14 amino acids.

CDR3 bases: TGTGCCAGCAGTTTAGCATCGGCCTCCGAGCAGTACTTC. Amino acid sequence: CASSLASASEQYF. The rearrangement links TRBV12-3 or TRBV12-4 to TRBJ2-7; D ambiguous. The CDR3 has 13 residues. Trimming pared 0 bases from V and 6 bases from J, leaving 9 bases between.

This sequence joins TRBV5-4 and TRBJ2-4; D possibly uses TRBD1 or TRBD2 (5 bases each). This CDR3 spans 16 amino acids. V lost 4 bases to trimming and J lost 0 bases, with 14 bases between them. CDR1 and CDR2 from the germline V gene are SGHNT and YYREEE (reference sequence). CDR3 coding DNA: TGTGCCAGCAGCGGGGGACGGGAAGGAGCCAAAAACATTCAGTACTTC. Protein sequence: CASSGGREGAKNIQYF.

This chain uses TRBV20-1 with TRBJ1-2; TRBD1 might be the D (5 bases). The germline V gene has CDR1 DFQATT and CDR2 SNEGSKA (reference sequence). The CDR3 contains 11 residues. The V gene lost 3 bases and the J gene lost 7 bases, with 9 bases spanning the gap. CDR3 coding DNA: TGCAGTGCTAGTATGGGGGGTGGCTACACCTTC. It translates to CSASMGGGYTF.

The V gene is TRBV11-2, the J gene TRBJ1-1; D might be TRBD1 (5 bases). Germline V gives CDR1 SGHAT, CDR2 FQNNGV. V dropped 11 bases and J dropped 1 base, with 14 bases sitting between them. The CDR3 is 13 amino acids. The CDR3 sequence: CARRGGGNTEAFF. The CDR3 DNA follows: TGTGCCCGCCGCGGGGGGGGGAACACTGAAGCTTTCTTT. The full variable domain, with the rest looked up from reference TRBV11-2 and TRBJ1-1, is EAGVAQSPRYKIIEKRQSVAFWCNPISGHATLYWYQQILGQGPKLLIQFQNNGVVDDSQLPKDRFSAERLKGVDSTLKIQPAKLEDSAVYLCARRGGGNTEAFFGQGTRLTVV.

This clone was seen more than once but under ten times. The chain uses TRBV9 and TRBJ1-1, with TRBD1 matching over 9 bases. The ends lost 7 bases at V and 0 bases at J; junction bases unmatched: 4. Germline-derived CDR1 and CDR2 are SGDLS and YYNGEE. The CDR3 has 14 residues. The CDR3 protein is CASSGTGMNTEAFF. The CDR3 DNA is TGTGCCAGCTCCGGGACAGGGATGAACACTGAAGCTTTCTTT.

The V gene is TRBV28, the J gene TRBJ2-7, with D possibly being TRBD1 (6 bases). Germline V gene lookup returns CDR1 MDHEN and CDR2 SYDVKM. Trimming took off 3 bases at V and 3 bases at J, with 12 bases between the two ends. The CDR3 is 14 residues long. The CDR3, as DNA: TGTGCCAGCAGTTTTTTAGGGGGTCTCTACGAGCAGTACTTC. It yields the protein CASSFLGGLYEQYF. Full variable domain (rest looked up from reference TRBV28 and TRBJ2-7): DVKVTQSSRYLVKRTGEKVFLECVQDMDHENMFWYRQDPGLGLRLIYFSYDVKMKEKGDIPEGYSVSREKKERFSLILESASTNQTSMYLCASSFLGGLYEQYFGPGTRLTVT.

In nucleotides, the CDR3 is TGTGCCAGCACCCCGGGACAGGGTCGTCAAGAGACCCAGTACTTC. Encoded protein: CASTPGQGRQETQYF. The V and J genes are TRBV2 and TRBJ2-5; 9 bases fit TRBD1. V lost 7 bases, J lost 2 bases, and 8 bases stayed unmatched. Germline CDR1 and CDR2: SNHLY and FYNNEI. This CDR3 comprises 15 residues.

The gene calls are TRBV9 and TRBJ1-3; weak D call: TRBD1 (5 bases). The V gene lost 3 bases and the J gene lost 7 bases, with 26 bases spanning the gap. CDR1 SGDLS and CDR2 YYNGEE come from the germline V gene. This CDR3 spans 18 amino acids. CDR3 loop: CASSGPGSRPLRMNTIYF. CDR3 sequence (DNA): TGTGCCAGCAGCGGCCCAGGGTCTCGCCCTTTAAGAATGAACACCATATATTTT.

The chain uses TRBV5-1 and TRBJ1-1; no clear D. This CDR3 is built from 13 residues. V lost 4 bases and J lost 1, with 8 bases in between. CDR1 and CDR2 (germline): SGHRS, YFSETQ. CDR3 in DNA: TGCGCCAGCAGCCCCTACACGAACACTGAAGCTTTCTTT. Its protein is CASSPYTNTEAFF.

The CDR3 protein is CASSIGSFSGNTIYF. CDR3 sequence (DNA): TGTGCCAGTAGTATCGGATCTTTCTCTGGAAACACCATATATTTT. The chain joins TRBV19 to TRBJ1-3; no firm D call. V was trimmed by 3 bases and J by 0 bases, leaving 9 bases between them. CDR3 length equals 15 residues. Germline V lookup: CDR1 LNHDA, CDR2 SQIVND (reference sequence). The variable domain in full, completed from reference TRBV19 and TRBJ1-3, reads DGGITQSPKYLFRKEGQNVTLSCEQNLNHDAMYWYRQDPGQGLRLIYYSQIVNDFQKGDIAEGYSVSREKKESFPLTVTSAQKNPTAFYLCASSIGSFSGNTIYFGEGSWLTVV.

The V gene is TRBV29-1, the J gene TRBJ1-1; possibly TRBD1 for D (5 bases). Trimming stripped 4 bases from V and 0 bases from J, with 12 bases between. From germline, CDR1 is SQVTM and CDR2 ANQGSEA. CDR3 length: 14 residues. The CDR3 nucleotides are TGCAGCGTTGTTGAAGACAGCATGAACACTGAAGCTTTCTTT. Encoded protein: CSVVEDSMNTEAFF.

V and J are TRBV28 and TRBJ1-4; D gene ambiguous. Trimming cost V 6 bases and J 6 bases, with 20 bases left between them. Germline CDR1 reads MDHEN; CDR2 reads SYDVKM. This CDR3 is 16 amino acids long. The CDR3 is CASSARVPRRDEKLFF. The CDR3 coding sequence is TGTGCCAGCAGCGCAAGGGTGCCGAGGAGAGATGAAAAACTGTTTTTT.